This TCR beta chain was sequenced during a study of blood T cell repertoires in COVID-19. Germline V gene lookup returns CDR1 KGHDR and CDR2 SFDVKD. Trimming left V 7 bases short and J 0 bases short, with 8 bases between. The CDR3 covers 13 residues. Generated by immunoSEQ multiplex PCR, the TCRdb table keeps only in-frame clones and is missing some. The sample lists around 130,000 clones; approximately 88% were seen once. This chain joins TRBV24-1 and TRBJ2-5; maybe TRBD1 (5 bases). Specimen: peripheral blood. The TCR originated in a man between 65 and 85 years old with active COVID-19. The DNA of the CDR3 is TGTGCCACCAGCCGGACAAACCAAGAGACCCAGTACTTC. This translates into CATSRTNQETQYF.